The entry that follows covers one T cell receptor beta chain sequence. The specificity of this receptor is unknown. No base quality information exists; no much larger clone differs at one position. The sample is drawn from a study of T cell repertoires in cytomegalovirus infection (dated by TCRdb to 2018 to 2020). Broadly, across the study: Because public TCR beta signatures pointed to carriage of CMV infection together with the matching HLA type, the HLA type of each donor mattered for the analysis.

TCRdb records Illumina HiSeq 1500 as the sequencer. TCRdb reprocessed the public reads (quality trimming at Q25 with fastp, clone calling with MiXCR) and kept in-frame beta chains. Every CDR3 protein is listed once, alongside the most common genes and DNA of its rows. The sample table records some 200,000 distinct CDR3 sequences; approximately 19% of these occur just once. The ten most abundant clones make up about 2.9% of the sample. The V end loses 4 bases and the J end loses 0 bases, and a stretch of 13 bases separates them. The CDR3 sequence holds 16 residues, the cysteine and phenylalanine included. The retained sequence is limited to the CDR3, 48 bases, with the frame set at the first base. Here is what the overall study found, with its caveats: Cumulative frequency of public TCR beta family members discriminated carriers of CMV infection plus the relevant HLA type in this cohort and an independent approximately 360-donor cohort. The ex vivo response was dominated by HLA-C-restricted CMV-specific TCR beta clonotypes, and the single most frequent clonotype in two of eight donors was supplied by these HLA-C-restricted clonotypes.

Sequenced sample: PBMCs. The TCR was taken from a human donor in good health (CMV status not recorded). Some clones in this sample may be carry-over from other donors' samples. The rearranged chain carries TRBV12-3 or TRBV12-4 and TRBJ2-1; the D call is tentative, TRBD1 or TRBD2, as each matches 5 bases. DNA sequence: TGTGCCAGCAGTTCCGAGGGGTCTTCCTCCTACAATGAGCAGTTCTTC. Its product reads: CASSSEGSSSYNEQFF.